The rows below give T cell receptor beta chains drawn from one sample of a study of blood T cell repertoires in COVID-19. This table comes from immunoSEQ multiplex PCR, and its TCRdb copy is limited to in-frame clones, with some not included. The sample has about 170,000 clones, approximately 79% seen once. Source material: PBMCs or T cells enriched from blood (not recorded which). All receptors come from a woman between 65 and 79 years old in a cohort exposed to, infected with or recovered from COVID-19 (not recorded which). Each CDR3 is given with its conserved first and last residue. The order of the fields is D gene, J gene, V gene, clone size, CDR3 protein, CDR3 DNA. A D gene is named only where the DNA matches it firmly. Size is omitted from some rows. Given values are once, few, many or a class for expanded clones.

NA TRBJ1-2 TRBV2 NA CASSEDWGDGYTF TGTGCCAGCAGTGAAGATTGGGGGGATGGCTACACCTTC
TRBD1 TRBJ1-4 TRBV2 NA CASTRDRQLIEKLFF TGTGCCAGCACTAGGGACAGGCAGCTTATAGAAAAACTGTTTTTT
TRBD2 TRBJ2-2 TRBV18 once CASSLASGILDTGELFF TGTGCCAGCTCATTGGCTAGCGGGATCCTGGACACCGGGGAGCTGTTTTTT
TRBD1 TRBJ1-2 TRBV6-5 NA CASSTGTGNYGYTF TGTGCCAGCAGTACAGGGACAGGGAACTATGGCTACACCTTC
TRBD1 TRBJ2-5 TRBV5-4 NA CASRGPLTGGTQETQYF TGTGCCAGCAGAGGTCCCCTGACAGGGGGAACCCAAGAGACCCAGTACTTC
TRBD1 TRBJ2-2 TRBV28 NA CASSLGTANTGELFF TGTGCCAGCAGTTTAGGGACAGCGAACACCGGGGAGCTGTTTTTT
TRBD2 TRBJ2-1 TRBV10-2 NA CASSPMVAGGQFF TGCGCCAGCAGTCCTATGGTAGCGGGAGGTCAGTTCTTC
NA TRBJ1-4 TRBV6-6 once CASRQLLRSGNEKLFF TGTGCCAGCAGGCAGCTTTTGAGGTCGGGTAATGAAAAACTGTTTTTT
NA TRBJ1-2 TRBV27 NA CASSLNRNYGYTF TGTGCCAGCAGTTTAAACAGAAACTATGGCTACACCTTC
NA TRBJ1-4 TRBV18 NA CASSPPGHGTEKLFF TGTGCCAGCTCACCTCCGGGACACGGAACTGAAAAACTGTTTTTT
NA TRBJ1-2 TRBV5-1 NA CASTTAGSYGYTF TGCGCCAGCACTACGGCAGGGTCCTATGGCTACACCTTC
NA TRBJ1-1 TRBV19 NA CASSIAGGNTEAFF TGTGCCAGTAGTATAGCAGGAGGGAACACTGAAGCTTTCTTT
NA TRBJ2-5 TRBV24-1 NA CATSDRDWTREAQYF TGTGCCACCAGTGACCGGGACTGGACAAGAGAGGCCCAGTACTTC
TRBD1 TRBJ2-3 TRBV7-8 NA CASSLGGGNTDTQYF TGTGCCAGCAGCTTAGGAGGGGGCAACACAGATACGCAGTATTTT
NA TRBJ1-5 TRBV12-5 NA CASAGGSVQPQHF TGTGCTAGTGCCGGAGGGTCCGTTCAGCCCCAGCATTTT
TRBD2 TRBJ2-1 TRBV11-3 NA CASSTGLAGVGEQFF TGTGCCAGCAGCACCGGACTAGCGGGAGTGGGTGAGCAGTTCTTC
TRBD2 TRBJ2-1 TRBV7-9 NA CAISSGSYNEQFF TGTGCCATATCGAGCGGGAGCTACAATGAGCAGTTCTTC
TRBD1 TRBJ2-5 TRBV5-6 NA CASSLVDRVETQYF TGTGCCAGCAGCTTGGTGGACAGGGTGGAGACCCAGTACTTC
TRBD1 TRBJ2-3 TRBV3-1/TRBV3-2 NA CASSQGGQGTDTQYF TGTGCCAGCAGCCAAGGGGGACAGGGCACAGATACGCAGTATTTT
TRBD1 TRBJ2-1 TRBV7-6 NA CASSLWTGAYNEQFF TGTGCCAGCAGCCTATGGACAGGGGCCTACAATGAGCAGTTCTTC
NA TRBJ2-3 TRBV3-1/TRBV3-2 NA CASSQAGITDTQYF TGTGCCAGCAGCCAAGCGGGGATCACAGATACGCAGTATTTT
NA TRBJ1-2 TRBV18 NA CASSPPEASYGYTF TGTGCCAGCTCACCACCAGAGGCCTCCTATGGCTACACCTTC
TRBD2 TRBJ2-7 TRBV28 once CASSSTGLAGDEQYF TGTGCCAGCAGCTCAACTGGACTAGCGGGAGACGAGCAGTACTTC
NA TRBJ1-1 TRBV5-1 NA CASSSQGNTEAFF TGCGCCAGCAGCTCACAGGGGAACACTGAAGCTTTCTTT
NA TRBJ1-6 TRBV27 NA CASSFGGTAPLHF TGTGCCAGCAGCTTCGGAGGAACGGCACCCCTCCACTTT
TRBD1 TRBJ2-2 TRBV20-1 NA CSASGTATGELFF TGCAGTGCTAGTGGGACAGCCACCGGGGAGCTGTTTTTT
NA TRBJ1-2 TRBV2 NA CASGQGDYGYTF TGTGCCAGCGGTCAGGGCGACTATGGCTACACCTTC
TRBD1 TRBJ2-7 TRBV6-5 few CASLGTGRYEQYF TGTGCCTCTCTGGGGACAGGGAGATACGAGCAGTACTTC
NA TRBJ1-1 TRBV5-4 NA CASSSDSLNTEAFF TGTGCCAGCAGCTCGGACAGTCTCAACACTGAAGCTTTCTTT
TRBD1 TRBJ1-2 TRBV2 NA CASRSRGRGGYGYTF TGTGCCAGCAGAAGCAGGGGGCGGGGCGGCTATGGCTACACCTTC
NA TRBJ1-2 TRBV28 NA CASSLLGGDNYGYTF TGTGCCAGCAGTTTATTAGGAGGGGATAACTATGGCTACACCTTC
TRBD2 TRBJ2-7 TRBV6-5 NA CASRSGLAGAYEQYF TGTGCCAGCAGATCGGGACTAGCGGGAGCCTACGAGCAGTACTTC
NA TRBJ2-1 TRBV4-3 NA CASSQDPSSYNEQFF TGCGCCAGCAGCCAAGATCCGAGCTCCTACAATGAGCAGTTCTTC